The 9 T cell receptor beta chains reported below all come from one sample, sequenced in a study of Tregs in tolerant kidney transplant recipients. Clones were read by immunoSEQ multiplex PCR, and TCRdb kept only the in-frame ones, dropping some. The top ten clones hold nearly 0.6% of a sample with about 120,000 clones, roughly nine tenths of them seen once. Material: CD4+ T cells from blood. The receptor source for this set is a human donor in good health.

This sequence joins TRBV6-6 and TRBJ2-3; D is uncertain. The V gene lost 5 bases and the J gene lost 5 bases, with 8 bases spanning the gap. Per the germline V gene, CDR1 is MNHNY and CDR2 is SVGAGI (reference sequence). CDR3 length: 12 amino acids. The CDR3 nucleotides are TGTGCCAGCAGTCCGACGGGAGATACGCAGTATTTT. Protein sequence: CASSPTGDTQYF.

V gene TRBV6-4 combines with J gene TRBJ1-1, with TRBD1 matching over 9 bases. The CDR3 is 14 amino acids. The junction had 10 bases not matched to a gene; V was cut back by 5 bases and J by 9 bases. Germline V gene data show CDR1 as MRHNA and CDR2 as SNTAGT. The CDR3 sequence is CASSIIIGQGQAFF. DNA for the CDR3: TGTGCCAGCAGTATCATCATTGGACAGGGGCAAGCTTTCTTT.

The table lists this clone with a count of one. The chain carries TRBV5-6 and TRBJ2-2; weak D call: TRBD1 (5 bases). Germline V CDR1 and CDR2: SGHDT, YYEEEE. CDR3 size: 17 residues. The V and J ends lost 5 bases and 0 bases respectively, with 17 bases between them. The chain's CDR3 is CASSHGRKGPNTGELFF. The CDR3 bases are TGTGCCAGCAGTCACGGTCGGAAGGGGCCGAACACCGGGGAGCTGTTTTTT.

This sequence joins TRBV6-5 and TRBJ2-7, with unresolved D. This CDR3 region has 14 residues. Germline V CDR1 and CDR2: MNHEY, SVGAGI. V lost 7 bases and J 7 bases, leaving 20 bases between the germline ends. CDR3 sequence (DNA): TGTGCCAGCACAGACCCGAACCCCTATCGTGAGCAGTACTTC. Its protein product is CASTDPNPYREQYF.

A single count supports this clone. The gene calls are TRBV29-1 and TRBJ2-7; D is unresolved. Germline loops: CDR1 SQVTM, CDR2 ANQGSEA. The CDR3 extends over 11 amino acids. Trimming took 5 bases from V and 0 from J, leaving 5 bases between them. CDR3 sequence: CSVLVSYEQYF. The CDR3 bases are TGCAGCGTTTTGGTCTCCTACGAGCAGTACTTC.

This clone occurred once. The chain uses TRBV20-1 and TRBJ2-5; D gene uncertain. The ends were cut back, 0 bases at V and 7 bases at J, with 6 bases in the middle. The CDR3 has 11 amino acids. In germline, CDR1 is DFQATT, CDR2 SNEGSKA (reference sequence). In DNA, the CDR3 is TGCAGTGCTAGAGACTTGGCGACCCAGTACTTC. Translating it yields CSARDLATQYF.

This clone occurred once. The rearrangement links TRBV6-5 to TRBJ1-2; D remains ambiguous. The V and J ends lost 2 bases and 10 bases respectively, with 8 bases between them. Germline CDR1 reads MNHEY; CDR2 reads SVGAGI. The CDR3 extends over 11 amino acids. CDR3 sequence: CASSYQNNYTF. CDR3 bases: TGTGCCAGCAGTTACCAGAACAACTACACCTTC.

This chain joins TRBV9 and TRBJ2-2, with 7 bases lining up with TRBD1. The V segment lost 4 bases and the J segment 0 bases; nucleotides outside the gene matches: 12. Germline V gene data show CDR1 as SGDLS and CDR2 as YYNGEE. This CDR3 region has 18 residues. CDR3 nucleotides: TGTGCCAGCAGCTCCCGACAGGGTGGACCCACGAACACCGGGGAGCTGTTTTTT. Protein: CASSSRQGGPTNTGELFF. Full variable domain (missing parts from reference TRBV9 and TRBJ2-2): DSGVTQTPKHLITATGQRVTLRCSPRSGDLSVYWYQQSLDQGLQFLIQYYNGEERAKGNILERFSAQQFPDLHSELNLSSLELGDSALYFCASSSRQGGPTNTGELFFGEGSRLTVL.

The chain combines TRBV19 with TRBJ1-6; perhaps TRBD1 as D (5 bases). Germline CDR1 and CDR2: LNHDA and SQIVND (reference sequence). V lost 4 bases and J 0 bases, leaving 16 bases between the germline ends. The CDR3 sequence is 18 residues long. In nucleotides, the CDR3 is TGTGCCAGTAGTACTACAGGCGGAAGGAGCTCCTATAATTCACCCCTCCACTTT. Amino acid sequence: CASSTTGGRSSYNSPLHF.